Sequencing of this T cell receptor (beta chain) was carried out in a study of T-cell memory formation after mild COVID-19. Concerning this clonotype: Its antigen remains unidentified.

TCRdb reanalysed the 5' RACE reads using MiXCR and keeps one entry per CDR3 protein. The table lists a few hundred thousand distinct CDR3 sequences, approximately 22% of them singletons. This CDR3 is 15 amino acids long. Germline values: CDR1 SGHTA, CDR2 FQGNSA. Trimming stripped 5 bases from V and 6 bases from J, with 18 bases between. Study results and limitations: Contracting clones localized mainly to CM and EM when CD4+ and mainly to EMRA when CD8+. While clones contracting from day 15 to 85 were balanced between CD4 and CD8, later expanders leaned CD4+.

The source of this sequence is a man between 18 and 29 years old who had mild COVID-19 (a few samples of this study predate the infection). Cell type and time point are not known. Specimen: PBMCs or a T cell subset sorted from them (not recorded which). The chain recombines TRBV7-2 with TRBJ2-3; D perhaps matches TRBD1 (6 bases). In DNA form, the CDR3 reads TGTGCCAGCAGCCCTGGGGGCCGTGCGAGGGATACGCAGTATTTT. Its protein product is CASSPGGRARDTQYF.